This T cell receptor beta chain is from a study of cytomegalovirus exposure and HLA in healthy donors (TCRdb year 2017). At the level of the whole study: According to an earlier analysis of several hundred of the donors, 150 million to 200 million T cells yielded approximately 120 million unique TCR beta sequences and 250 to 350 Gb of sequence data. Approximately 300 gigabases of sequencing data and about 92 million unique TCR sequences made up an early release that covered 500 to 700 HLA-typed donors. Of the roughly 420 genotyped donors, less than 90% were placed in the genetic ancestry cluster associated with self-reported Caucasian donors. The study aimed to test whether cataloging public T cell receptors could reveal signatures of past pathogen exposure. Using immunosequencing, the study profiled T cell repertoires from about 620 subjects and related those repertoires to cytomegalovirus serostatus. A separate validation cohort of 100 to 150 different subjects was used in addition to the 666-subject first cohort. To predict cytomegalovirus infection status, the study combined high-throughput TCR immunosequencing, statistical association of individual TCRs with disease status, and machine learning. In a later analysis, previously published TCR beta repertoires from several hundred donors were re-analyzed and high-resolution HLA genotyping was added so that TCR occurrence patterns could be studied. Rather than drawing on any new phenotypic data, the later analysis identified candidate immune exposures from TCR beta sequences and the way those sequences occurred across donors. An earlier analysis of about 600 of the donors used high-throughput TCR beta sequencing to judge whether each TCR beta V gene segment behaved as functional or pseudogenic. Alongside the repertoire data, information on donor age, sex, ethnicity and CMV serostatus was compiled. Genome-wide SNP genotypes for about three fifths of the roughly 670 donors were used in a later genetic analysis, which treated that subset as a discovery cohort. Every discovery cohort repertoire had been produced on one sequencing platform. Both class I and class II loci were covered by HLA typing, at four-digit resolution. The number of typed donors differed by locus: about 620-640 for A, B, C, DRB1 and DQB1; approximately 520 for DQA1; fewer than 610 for DPA1; and about 450 for DPB1. Five DR-DQ haplotypes were treated as single units for association and clustering because of strong linkage in the cohort. Across roughly 420 genotyped donors of the cohort, an average of about 250,000 unique TCR beta nucleotide sequences per donor were sequenced, and roughly a sixth of those sequences were non-productive. Results and caveats for the whole study, not just this receptor: In vitro tests confirmed that a few of the cytomegalovirus-associated TCR beta chains recognize cytomegalovirus antigens. In an earlier analysis of some 640 of the donors, most TCR beta V segments were observed in productive rearrangements about 87% or about 30% of the time, broadly matching IMGT annotations. Several of the top co-occurrence clusters appeared to be linked to parvovirus B19, influenza, CMV and Epstein-Barr virus, according to a later analysis. In a later analysis, TCR association rates were found to vary across HLA loci, with the most associated TCRs seen for DRB1 alleles and the fewest for HLA-C alleles. Sequencing depth was assumed to be roughly uniform across donors in the presence/absence analyses, though that assumption may not hold. When HLA alleles, especially DR and DQ, strongly co-occurred, attributing TCR associations to individual alleles was difficult. A further reported finding was that TCR beta sequences accurately predicted the HLA-A and HLA-B alleles for most subjects in the first cohort. In a later analysis, most CMV-associated TCR beta chains were found to appear HLA-restricted, with HLA associations seemingly driven largely by CMV exposure. Across donors, most TCR sequences were observed very rarely, whereas some public TCRs were present in many individuals. The authors suggested that the approach could potentially be extended to other disease states and immunological phenotypes. At a false discovery rate of 0.05, a later analysis linked under 20,000 TCR beta sequences to specific HLA alleles. V-gene and J-gene trimming of TCR beta chains was associated with a missense DCLRE1C variant in a later genetic analysis, and the association was replicated in an independent cohort. A later genetic analysis reported fewer N-insertions in productive TCRs among donors in an Asian-associated ancestry cluster than the roughly 690-donor mean. Because HLA typing was missing for some donors at each locus, association tests included only the typed subset. Some IMGT-functional V segments, including TRBV6-2 and TRBV6-3, could not be told apart with the 87-base-pair reads, so those segments were excluded. The cohort was sequenced for TCR beta chains only, and without alpha or paired-chain data the features that could be detected were limited. Correlated functional status among segregating V segments might reflect linkage disequilibrium, but an unknown experimental factor could not be ruled out. The study gave a list of about 170 TCR beta chains associated with cytomegalovirus. For the cohort, immune exposure information was limited to CMV serostatus. The sequencing pipeline was judged likely to have produced a cluster of highly shared sequence variants as a technical artifact. A later analysis found that HLA-associated TCR beta chains were more clonally expanded and had lower generation probabilities than equally common non-associated chains. Because counts were too low, approximately 15 rarely observed V segments, including chromosome 9 orphons, were excluded from the earlier analysis of some 540 of the donors. The classifier was reported to diagnose cytomegalovirus status with high specificity and sensitivity in both the original cohort and the validation cohort.

Remarks on this clone: There is no known antigen for this receptor. There are no base qualities to consult, and no much larger clone falls within one base.

Libraries were made using the immunoSEQ multiplex PCR assay. For the multiplex PCR, a mixture combining 60 forward primers for TCR Vbeta segments and 13 reverse primers for TCR Jbeta segments was used. Amplification of the CDR3 region of rearranged TCR beta genes was performed with a multiplex PCR assay on genomic DNA. Amplified TCR beta libraries were sequenced as 87-base-pair reads on the Illumina HiSeq System. Turning to the authors' computational methods: A later analysis tallied about 77 million unique TCR beta chains across the 666 repertoires, and around 12 million of those chains were shared by two or more donors. Raw reads were error-corrected and collapsed into unique sequences by a nearest-neighbor algorithm in which closely related sequences were merged to remove PCR and sequencing errors. Alignment of CDR3 sequences to IMGT reference sequences was used to assign V, D and J gene segments. For a sequence to be retained, a match of at least six nucleotides was required to both a V gene segment and a J gene segment. Rearrangements were classified as productive when the CDR3 lacked stop codons and remained in frame with V and J, and all other rearrangements were classified as non-productive. CDR3 was defined by IMGT convention, running from the second conserved V-encoded cysteine to the conserved J-encoded phenylalanine. The earlier analysis of about 500 of the donors excluded sequences that lacked an unambiguous match to a single V gene segment. An earlier analysis of 587 of the donors classified V segments as functional when productive rearrangements were above 56.7% and as segregating when the standard deviation between donors was above 5%. To diagnose cytomegalovirus status from the catalog of TCR beta chain sequences, a statistical classification framework was built. V and J gene assignment, in a later analysis, came from comparing TCR nucleotide sequences with IMGT/GENE-DB human TR gene sequences. In a later analysis, CDR3 sequences and most-parsimonious VDJ recombination scenarios were assigned using the TCRdist pipeline. In a later analysis, each TCR beta chain was defined by its CDR3 amino acid sequence together with its V-gene family, and reads lacking a unique V-gene family were excluded. To address suspected cross-contamination and a sequencing artifact, a later analysis removed 592 highly shared, low-generation-probability nucleotide sequences. For each public chain, a later analysis derived a clonal expansion index from normalized ranks of inferred template counts within each repertoire. A later analysis computed generation probabilities with a VDJ recombination model fitted to out-of-frame rearrangements, and checked the results against IGoR. In a later analysis, hypergeometric tests were used to score TCR-TCR, TCR-HLA and TCR-CMV co-occurrence, with a repertoire-size bias correction applied to TCR pairs. To estimate false discovery rates, a later analysis permuted the HLA or CMV assignments 20 times. In a later analysis, co-occurring TCRs were grouped with DBSCAN, and TCRdist sequence similarity was added when clustering was performed within HLA-allele-positive subsets. For co-occurrence clustering, repertoires with fewer than 30,000 or more than 120,000 public chains were excluded, along with about five repertoires with anomalous nucleotide sharing. Here the immuneACCESS table is served through TCRdb, limited to in-frame sequences with V and J called. Missing clones are a known gap in these copies; in checked studies unresolved V genes cover under half, and the rest lacks a known reason. Clone size and V and J calls were adopted from that table, with D and trimming inferred from the DNA. The sample table lists 150,000 to 200,000 clones, about 63% of them with a count of one. About 2.5% of the sample goes to the ten largest clones.

From the germline V gene, CDR1 is SGHRS and CDR2 is YFSETQ. The V end loses 5 bases and the J end loses 1 base, and a stretch of 11 bases separates them. From the cysteine up to the phenylalanine, the CDR3 has a length of 14 residues. The entry retains the CDR3 DNA only, 42 bases that are in frame from base 1. The cohort was made up of 666 healthy bone marrow donors. At the time of sampling, all cohort members were nominally healthy, though unrecorded immune exposures were likely present. The donor was CMV seropositive and was included in the group of almost 300 seropositive cohort members. A peripheral blood sample was collected from each donor, and TCR beta sequencing was performed on peripheral blood mononuclear cells. The Qiagen DNeasy Blood Extraction Kit was used to extract genomic DNA from the blood cell samples.

This clonotype originated in a woman between 40 and 55 years old in good health and CMV-seropositive. This sequence uses TRBV5-1 and TRBJ2-3; possibly the D gene is TRBD1, per 6 matching bases. The sequenced sample consisted of PBMCs. The CDR3 protein is CASRPGVRTDTQYF. The sequenced DNA is TGCGCCAGCAGACCAGGGGTCCGCACAGATACGCAGTATTTT. Reference TRBV5-1 and TRBJ2-3 proteins supply the regions before and after the CDR3; the full variable domain is: KAGVTQTPRYLIKTRGQQVTLSCSPISGHRSVSWYQQTPGQGLQFLFEYFSETQRNKGNFPGRFSGRQFSNSRSEMNVSTLELGDSALYLCASRPGVRTDTQYFGPGTRLTVL.